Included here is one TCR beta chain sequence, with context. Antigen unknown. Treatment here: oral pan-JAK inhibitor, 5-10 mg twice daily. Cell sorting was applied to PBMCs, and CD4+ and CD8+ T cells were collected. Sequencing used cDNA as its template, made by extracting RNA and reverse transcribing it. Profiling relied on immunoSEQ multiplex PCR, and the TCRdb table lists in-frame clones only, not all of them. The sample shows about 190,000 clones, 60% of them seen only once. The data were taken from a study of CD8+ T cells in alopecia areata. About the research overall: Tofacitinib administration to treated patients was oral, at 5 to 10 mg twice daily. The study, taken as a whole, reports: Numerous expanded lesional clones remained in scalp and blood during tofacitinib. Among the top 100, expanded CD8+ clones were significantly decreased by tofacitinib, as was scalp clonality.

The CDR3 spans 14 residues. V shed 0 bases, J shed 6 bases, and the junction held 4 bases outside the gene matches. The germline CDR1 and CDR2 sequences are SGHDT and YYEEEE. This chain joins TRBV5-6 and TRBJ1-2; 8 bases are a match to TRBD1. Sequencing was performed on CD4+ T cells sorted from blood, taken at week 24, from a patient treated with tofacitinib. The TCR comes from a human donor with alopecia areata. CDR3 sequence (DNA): TGTGCCAGCAGCTTGGGGGCAGGGGGCAATGGCTACACCTTC. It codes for CASSLGAGGNGYTF.